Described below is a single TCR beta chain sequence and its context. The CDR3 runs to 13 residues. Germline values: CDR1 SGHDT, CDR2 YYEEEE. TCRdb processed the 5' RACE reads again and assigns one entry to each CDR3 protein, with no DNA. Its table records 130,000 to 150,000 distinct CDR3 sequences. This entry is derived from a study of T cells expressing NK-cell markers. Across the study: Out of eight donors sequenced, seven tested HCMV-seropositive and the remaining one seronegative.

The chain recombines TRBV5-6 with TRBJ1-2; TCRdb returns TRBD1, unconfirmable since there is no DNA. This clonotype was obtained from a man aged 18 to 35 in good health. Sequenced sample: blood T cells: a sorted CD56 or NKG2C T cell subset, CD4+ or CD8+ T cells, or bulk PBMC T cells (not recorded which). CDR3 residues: CASSLMGAAGYTF.